Listed below are T cell receptor beta chains from one sample, sequenced in a study of response to subunit inactivated influenza vaccine. A single record per CDR3 protein comes from TCRdb applying MiXCR to the RT-PCR reads. The profile shows about 650,000 distinct CDR3 sequences, roughly 15% of them singletons. Material: PBMCs from blood, obtained 14 to 15 days before vaccination. The receptors here all came from a man aged 50-59 years who received an inactivated influenza vaccine. CDR3s include the opening cysteine and the closing phenylalanine or tryptophan. Each record gives: clone size, D gene, J gene, V gene, CDR3 protein, CDR3 DNA. The D gene is left open where the match is weak. Expanded clones get a size class; other rows say once, few or many, or leave the size out.

few	TRBD1	TRBJ1-1	TRBV4-2	CASSQPYRGTGFSNTEAFF	TGTGCCAGCAGCCAGCCATACCGCGGGACAGGCTTCTCGAACACTGAAGCTTTCTTT
few	-	TRBJ1-1	TRBV7-9	CASSLETERAFF	TGTGCCAGCAGCTTGGAGACAGAGCGGGCTTTCTTT
few	-	TRBJ1-2	TRBV7-2	CASTSAWNGYTF	TGTGCCAGCACCTCGGCTTGGAATGGCTACACCTTC
-	-	TRBJ1-1	TRBV15	CATSREDSTEAFF	TGTGCCACCAGCAGAGAGGACAGCACTGAAGCTTTCTTT
few	TRBD2	TRBJ2-1	TRBV20-1	CSAAIGGSNEQFF	TGCAGTGCTGCTATAGGCGGGAGTAATGAGCAGTTCTTC
many	TRBD2	TRBJ2-3	TRBV10-3	CAISETEGLAESTDTQYF	TGTGCCATCAGTGAGACAGAGGGCCTAGCGGAAAGCACAGATACGCAGTATTTT
few	TRBD1	TRBJ1-2	TRBV20-1	CSARESRDRGRGYTF	TGCAGTGCTAGAGAAAGTCGAGACAGGGGGCGCGGCTACACCTTC
few	TRBD2	TRBJ2-5	TRBV10-3	CAIRIAGQETQYF	TGTGCCATCAGAATAGCGGGACAAGAGACCCAGTACTTC
few	-	TRBJ2-3	TRBV14	CASSQSSDTQYF	TGTGCCAGCAGCCAATCCTCGGATACGCAGTATTTT
many	-	TRBJ1-1	TRBV5-1	CASSLAGVYTEAFF	TGCGCCAGCAGCTTGGCGGGGGTTTACACTGAAGCTTTCTTT
few	-	TRBJ2-2	TRBV15	CATSSHREFGELFF	TGTGCCACCAGCAGCCACAGGGAATTCGGGGAGCTGTTTTTT
-	TRBD2	TRBJ2-1	TRBV20-1	CSASDGRGSNEQFF	TGCAGTGCTAGTGACGGGCGGGGGAGCAATGAGCAGTTCTTC
-	TRBD2	TRBJ2-3	TRBV20-1	CSASQRGGSTDTQYF	TGCAGTGCTAGTCAGCGCGGGGGGAGCACAGATACGCAGTATTTT
few	-	TRBJ2-2	TRBV27	CASSFRAGRNGAGELFF	TGTGCCAGCAGTTTTAGGGCAGGTCGGAATGGAGCCGGGGAGCTGTTTTTT
-	TRBD1	TRBJ1-5	TRBV7-2	CASSTRGRQPQHF	TGTGCCAGCAGCACGAGGGGGCGGCAGCCCCAGCATTTT
-	TRBD1	TRBJ2-7	TRBV15	CATSVRQGAYEQYF	TGTGCCACCAGCGTAAGACAGGGGGCCTACGAGCAGTACTTC
many	-	TRBJ2-3	TRBV29-1	CSVELRGGADTQYF	TGCAGCGTTGAATTAAGGGGAGGCGCAGATACGCAGTATTTT
few	TRBD1	TRBJ2-7	TRBV20-1	CSAGTGTGALEQYF	TGCAGTGCGGGGACCGGGACAGGGGCCCTCGAGCAGTACTTC
-	TRBD2	TRBJ2-1	TRBV27	CASSHLAGERNEQFF	TGTGCCAGCAGTCATCTAGCGGGAGAACGCAATGAGCAGTTCTTC
-	-	TRBJ2-3	TRBV29-1	CSVEARLDTQYF	TGCAGCGTTGAGGCACGGTTAGATACGCAGTATTTT
-	TRBD2	TRBJ2-1	TRBV6-2/TRBV6-3	CASSPEARGDEQFF	TGTGCCAGCAGCCCCGAAGCGCGGGGGGATGAGCAGTTCTTC
-	-	TRBJ2-7	TRBV7-9	CASSLAGPEQYF	TGTGCCAGCAGCTTAGCAGGGCCCGAGCAGTACTTC
-	-	TRBJ2-6	TRBV7-2	CASSSLSGAGANVLTF	TGTGCCAGCAGCTCCTTATCGGGGGCTGGGGCCAACGTCCTGACTTTC
-	-	TRBJ1-1	TRBV19	CASSIQDNTEAFF	TGTGCCAGTAGTATACAGGACAACACTGAAGCTTTCTTT
-	TRBD1	TRBJ1-5	TRBV2	CASSLQPGTGNQPQHF	TGTGCCAGCAGTCTACAACCCGGGACAGGTAATCAGCCCCAGCATTTT
few	-	TRBJ1-1	TRBV5-1	CASSLSAGEAFF	TGCGCCAGCAGCTTGTCGGCAGGTGAAGCTTTCTTT
few	TRBD1	TRBJ2-3	TRBV7-9	CASSLGQGVTTQYF	TGTGCCAGCAGCTTAGGACAGGGAGTGACTACGCAGTATTTT
-	-	TRBJ2-4	TRBV11-2	CASSRGTAIYLAKNIQYF	TGTGCCAGCAGCCGGGGGACAGCTATTTACCTAGCCAAAAACATTCAGTACTTC
-	-	TRBJ2-1	TRBV20-1	CSAPLYNEQFF	TGCAGTGCCCCCCTTTACAATGAGCAGTTCTTC
many	-	TRBJ2-2	TRBV6-2/TRBV6-3	CASIPFDGVKGNTGELFF	TGTGCCAGCATCCCCTTCGACGGGGTAAAAGGGAACACCGGGGAGCTGTTTTTT
few	TRBD2	TRBJ2-5	TRBV5-1	CASSLGPGEGETQYF	TGCGCCAGCAGCTTAGGGCCCGGGGAGGGAGAGACCCAGTACTTC
-	TRBD2	TRBJ2-1	TRBV12-3/TRBV12-4	CASTFGLAGQTYNEQFF	TGTGCCAGCACCTTTGGACTAGCGGGCCAAACCTACAATGAGCAGTTCTTC
few	-	TRBJ2-7	TRBV6-6	CASSTGIKDEQYF	TGTGCCAGCAGTACCGGGATCAAGGACGAGCAGTACTTC
few	-	TRBJ2-1	TRBV5-1	CASSLDSPRNEQFF	TGCGCCAGCAGCTTGGACTCACCGCGGAATGAGCAGTTCTTC
-	-	TRBJ1-1	TRBV4-2	CASSPDSAGTEAFF	TGTGCCAGCAGCCCCGACAGCGCCGGCACTGAAGCTTTCTTT
few	-	TRBJ2-3	TRBV24-1	CATSATGRGSFTDTQYF	TGTGCCACCAGTGCCACGGGCAGGGGAAGTTTCACAGATACGCAGTATTTT
few	-	TRBJ1-1	TRBV20-1	CSARGLTNTEAFF	TGCAGTGCTAGGGGACTCACGAACACTGAAGCTTTCTTT
-	-	TRBJ2-7	TRBV11-2	CASSFIQGRGYEQYF	TGTGCCAGCAGCTTCATACAGGGACGCGGCTACGAGCAGTACTTC
few	TRBD2	TRBJ2-1	TRBV5-1	CASSRSSGREVEQFF	TGCGCCAGCAGCCGGTCAAGCGGGAGGGAAGTTGAGCAGTTCTTC
few	TRBD1	TRBJ1-2	TRBV19	CATSGQLDTNYGYTF	TGTGCCACCTCGGGACAGCTCGATACTAACTATGGCTACACCTTC
-	-	TRBJ2-5	TRBV12-3/TRBV12-4	CASSLSTRSIETQYF	TGTGCCAGCAGTTTAAGCACTAGGTCGATAGAGACCCAGTACTTC
-	TRBD2	TRBJ2-3	TRBV6-5	CASSYGGIAGGHTDTQYF	TGTGCCAGCAGTTACGGAGGGATAGCGGGGGGCCACACGGATACGCAGTATTTT
-	TRBD2	TRBJ2-7	TRBV30	CAWSVGTGGEQYF	TGTGCCTGGAGTGTCGGGACGGGGGGCGAGCAGTACTTC
few	-	TRBJ1-2	TRBV7-8	CASSLGHQGLDGYTF	TGTGCCAGCAGCTTAGGTCATCAAGGATTAGATGGCTACACCTTC
few	TRBD1	TRBJ2-1	TRBV6-2/TRBV6-3	CASSAIQGNNEQFF	TGTGCCAGCAGCGCAATACAGGGGAACAATGAGCAGTTCTTC
few	-	TRBJ2-6	TRBV9	CASSFESGANVLTF	TGTGCCAGCAGCTTCGAATCTGGGGCCAACGTCCTGACTTTC
few	-	TRBJ2-3	TRBV7-2	CASSFFGSDTQYF	TGTGCCAGCAGCTTTTTTGGGTCAGATACGCAGTATTTT
many	-	TRBJ2-6	TRBV7-2	CASSVQAGANVLTF	TGTGCCAGCAGTGTACAGGCTGGGGCCAACGTCCTGACTTTC
few	TRBD1	TRBJ1-4	TRBV7-9	CASSLEGQAVEKLFF	TGTGCCAGCAGCTTAGAGGGACAGGCCGTTGAAAAACTGTTTTTT